A selection of T cell receptor beta chains follows, all from one sample in a study of shared clonotypes between healthy human individuals. Assay used: immunoSEQ multiplex PCR; TCRdb lists only in-frame clones, some missing. The table has about 1 million clones, about 75% seen once. The sample taken for sequencing was memory CD4+ T cells sorted from blood. Receptors were obtained from a man aged 18 to 30 in good health. Both conserved end residues are part of each CDR3. A D gene is named only where the DNA matches it firmly.

d_gene,v_gene,j_gene,CDR3aa
.,TRBV6-1,TRBJ1-3,CASSWSGNTIYF
.,TRBV6-6,TRBJ1-1,CASSYSLGVGTEAFF
TRBD2,TRBV28,TRBJ2-7,CASSPLLAVDSYEQYF
.,TRBV19,TRBJ2-1,CASSHGTLYNEQFF
.,TRBV18,TRBJ2-7,CASSPLLGEQYF
.,TRBV30,TRBJ1-2,CAWSALQGGYTF
.,TRBV11-2,TRBJ2-1,CASRTIRDGNEQFF
.,TRBV6-5,TRBJ2-2,CASTSGQNTGELFF
.,TRBV2,TRBJ1-2,CASKGGSRVGYTF
.,TRBV7-8,TRBJ1-1,CASSLQENTEAFF
TRBD1,TRBV18,TRBJ1-1,CASSPLDRGNTEAFF
TRBD1,TRBV4-1,TRBJ1-2,CASSQPGTGVNYGYTF
.,TRBV30,TRBJ2-6,CAWSLSGANVLTF
TRBD1,TRBV7-9,TRBJ1-1,CASSKQGGTTEAFF
.,TRBV28,TRBJ1-5,CASQNQGGSNQPQHF
.,TRBV7-9,TRBJ2-2,CASSLEGFGGPNTGELFF
.,TRBV6-1,TRBJ2-7,CASSEERGSYEQYF
.,TRBV21-1,TRBJ1-2,CASSSYGQYGYTF
.,TRBV5-1,TRBJ2-7,CASSYGNEQYF
TRBD1,TRBV5-1,TRBJ2-3,CASSTPTRQGSDTQYF
TRBD1,TRBV6-1,TRBJ1-1,CASSGQGEGTEAFF
.,TRBV4-3,TRBJ1-1,CASSHQRVNTEAFF
.,TRBV9,TRBJ2-7,CASSPRTDAYEQYF
.,TRBV4-1,TRBJ2-1,CASSQGLSRGYNEQFF
.,TRBV5-5,TRBJ1-2,CASSLGQSYGYTF
.,TRBV10-3,TRBJ2-5,CATAQPHQTQYF
TRBD2,TRBV30,TRBJ2-5,CAWSVASGSSETQYF
TRBD1,TRBV10-3,TRBJ1-2,CAISESDNRGPYGYTF
.,TRBV28,TRBJ1-2,CALGDVYGYTF
TRBD1,TRBV7-9,TRBJ2-3,CASSPRQGYTDTQYF
.,TRBV7-6,TRBJ2-5,CASSFQETQYF
TRBD2,TRBV7-2,TRBJ2-1,CASSLIAGGHNEQFF
TRBD1,TRBV6-5,TRBJ1-3,CASRGTGAGNTIYF
TRBD1,TRBV6-5,TRBJ2-7,CASSYSTGGREQYF
TRBD1,TRBV10-3,TRBJ1-6,CAISAGTGNSPLHF
TRBD1,TRBV6-6,TRBJ2-4,CASSLSTGGNIQYF
.,TRBV27,TRBJ2-3,CASSLSGAGANTQYF
.,TRBV2,TRBJ1-5,CASSDSARASQPQHF
.,TRBV4-3,TRBJ2-6,CASSQDLPKGYSGANVLTF
.,TRBV5-1,TRBJ1-4,CASSLERDEKLFF
TRBD2,TRBV7-2,TRBJ2-5,CASSRSGGETQYF
.,TRBV20-1,TRBJ2-1,CSATRYGDSFF
.,TRBV5-1,TRBJ1-2,CARSVVQGDYGYTF
TRBD2,TRBV5-1,TRBJ2-7,CASSLGASGAYEQYF
.,TRBV18,TRBJ1-1,CASSRLGTNFGNTEAFF
TRBD2,TRBV18,TRBJ2-5,CASSPGGSQETQYF
.,TRBV4-2,TRBJ1-2,CASSQDSASTYGYTF
.,TRBV7-6,TRBJ2-1,CASSPVASAPGVKSSYNEQFF
TRBD1,TRBV10-3,TRBJ2-1,CAISAGTGGRNEQFF
.,TRBV2,TRBJ1-4,CASSATGSPFEKLFF
.,TRBV30,TRBJ1-2,CARTPGGVAGYTF
.,TRBV18,TRBJ1-3,CASSQGNIGNTIYF
.,TRBV19,TRBJ1-6,CASSTGRPNSPLHF
.,TRBV9,TRBJ2-7,CASSRAAHYEQYF
.,TRBV5-6,TRBJ1-5,CASSLYDRPSNQPQHF
TRBD1,TRBV10-3,TRBJ2-1,CAISEGTGYNEQFF
TRBD1,TRBV14,TRBJ2-2,CASSQATGSGELFF
TRBD1,TRBV11-2,TRBJ2-3,CASSLVTGGPLDTQYF